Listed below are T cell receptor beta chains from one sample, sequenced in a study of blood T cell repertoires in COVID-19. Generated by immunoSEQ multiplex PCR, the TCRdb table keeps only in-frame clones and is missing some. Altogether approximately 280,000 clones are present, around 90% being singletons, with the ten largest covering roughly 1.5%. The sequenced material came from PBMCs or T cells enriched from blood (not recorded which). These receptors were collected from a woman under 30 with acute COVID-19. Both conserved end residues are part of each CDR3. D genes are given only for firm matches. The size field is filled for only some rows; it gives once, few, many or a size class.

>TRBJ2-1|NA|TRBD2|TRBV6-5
TGTGCCAGCAGCGTGACTAGCGGTACTTCGAGTGAGCAGTTCTTC
CASSVTSGTSSEQFF
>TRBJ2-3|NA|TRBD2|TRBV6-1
TGTGCCAGCAGTGATATTACTAGCGGGAGGCCAAGGAAGAGGGCAGATACGCAGTATTTT
CASSDITSGRPRKRADTQYF
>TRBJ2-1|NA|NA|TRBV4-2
TGTGCCAGCAGCCAAGATCAACACAATGTGGACAATGAGCAGTTCTTC
CASSQDQHNVDNEQFF
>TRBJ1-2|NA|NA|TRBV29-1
TGCAGCGTAACAAGGGGATTTGGCTACACCTTC
CSVTRGFGYTF
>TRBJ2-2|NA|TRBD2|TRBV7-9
TGTGCCAGCAGCAACCCGGGGGGAATATGGGCCGGGGAGCTGTTTTTT
CASSNPGGIWAGELFF
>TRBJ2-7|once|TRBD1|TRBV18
TGTGCCAGCTCACCAACAGGGGTGGGGATCACCTACGAGCAGTACTTC
CASSPTGVGITYEQYF
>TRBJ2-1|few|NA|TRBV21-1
TGTGCCAGCAGCCCAAAAATGACTAGCGGGAGGGCTAATGAGCAGTTCTTC
CASSPKMTSGRANEQFF
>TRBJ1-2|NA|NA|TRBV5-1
TGCGCCAGCAGCTTGAGGGGTGAAGGGGGCTATGGCTACACCTTC
CASSLRGEGGYGYTF
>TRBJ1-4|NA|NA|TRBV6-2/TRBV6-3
TGTGCCAGCAGTTACGGAGGACAGAGACTTGAAAAACTGTTTTTT
CASSYGGQRLEKLFF
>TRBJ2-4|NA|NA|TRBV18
TGTGCCAGCTCACTTGGACTGCTTAGCGTCAAAAACATTCAGTACTTC
CASSLGLLSVKNIQYF
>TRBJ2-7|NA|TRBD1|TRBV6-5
TGTGCCAGCAGACGCGCCGGACAGGCCAGGCACGAGCAGTACTTC
CASRRAGQARHEQYF
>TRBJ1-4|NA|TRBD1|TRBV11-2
TGTGCCAGCAGCTTAGTTGGCCCGGAGGGACAGCCAAATGAAAAACTGTTTTTT
CASSLVGPEGQPNEKLFF
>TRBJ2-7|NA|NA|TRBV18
TGTGCCAGCTCACCACAAGACCGGGATCTGCTCTACGAGCAGTACTTC
CASSPQDRDLLYEQYF
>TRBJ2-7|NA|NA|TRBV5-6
TGTGCCAGCAGCTCAGAACCAGGGCCCTCCTACGAGCAGTACTTC
CASSSEPGPSYEQYF
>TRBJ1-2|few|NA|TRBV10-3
TGTGCCATCAGGCAGGGGACGGCTAACTATGGCTACACCTTC
CAIRQGTANYGYTF
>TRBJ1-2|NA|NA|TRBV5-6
TGTGCCAGCAGCTTGGTTCAGGGGTACTATGGCTACACCTTC
CASSLVQGYYGYTF
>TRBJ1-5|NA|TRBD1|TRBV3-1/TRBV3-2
TGTGCCAGCAGTTACGGACAGGGAGGTCAGCCCCAGCATTTT
CASSYGQGGQPQHF
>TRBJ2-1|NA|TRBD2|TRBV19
TGTGCCAGTAGTCTCCCGGCTAGCGGGGGAGTCAATGAGCAGTTCTTC
CASSLPASGGVNEQFF
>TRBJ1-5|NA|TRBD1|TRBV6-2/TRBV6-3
TGTGCCAGCAGTCCGGCGTACAGGGGTTATCAGCCCCAGCATTTT
CASSPAYRGYQPQHF
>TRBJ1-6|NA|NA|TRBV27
TGTGCCAGCAGTTTAGGGGACAAACAGCTCCACTTT
CASSLGDKQLHF
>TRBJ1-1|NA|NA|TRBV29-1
TGCAGCGGGCGGCGGGGGAACACTGAAGCTTTCTTT
CSGRRGNTEAFF